This T cell receptor (beta chain) is drawn from a study of a mutant IDH1 vaccine in newly diagnosed glioma. Overall study: Radiotherapy alone preceded vaccination by 4-6 weeks; alternatively, vaccination started with temozolomide cycles. It was at week 35 that visit V12 occurred, and at week 47 that visit V13 did.

The V segment lost 4 bases and the J segment 5 bases; nucleotides outside the gene matches: 7. CDR3 length: 14 residues. Per the germline V gene, CDR1 is SGHNT and CDR2 is YYREEE (reference sequence). On this clone: Its antigen remains unknown.

Time point here: week 35, safety follow-up. The content of each vaccine dose was 300 ug of mutant IDH1 20-mer peptide, and topical imiquimod accompanied it. The data were produced by immunoSEQ multiplex PCR, yet TCRdb's version contains in-frame clones alone and is incomplete. Found here are some 70,000 clones, almost 85% of them singletons; the top ten hold roughly 12%. The chain joins TRBV5-4 to TRBJ1-2; 8 bases fit TRBD1. The sample in question was PBMCs, obtained from a glioma patient whose treatment included an IDH1 peptide vaccine. The receptor's source is a man between 18 and 35 years old with glioma. The CDR3 region has the DNA TGTGCCAGCAGCGATGGACAGGGCCGATATGGCTACACCTTC. Translating it yields CASSDGQGRYGYTF.